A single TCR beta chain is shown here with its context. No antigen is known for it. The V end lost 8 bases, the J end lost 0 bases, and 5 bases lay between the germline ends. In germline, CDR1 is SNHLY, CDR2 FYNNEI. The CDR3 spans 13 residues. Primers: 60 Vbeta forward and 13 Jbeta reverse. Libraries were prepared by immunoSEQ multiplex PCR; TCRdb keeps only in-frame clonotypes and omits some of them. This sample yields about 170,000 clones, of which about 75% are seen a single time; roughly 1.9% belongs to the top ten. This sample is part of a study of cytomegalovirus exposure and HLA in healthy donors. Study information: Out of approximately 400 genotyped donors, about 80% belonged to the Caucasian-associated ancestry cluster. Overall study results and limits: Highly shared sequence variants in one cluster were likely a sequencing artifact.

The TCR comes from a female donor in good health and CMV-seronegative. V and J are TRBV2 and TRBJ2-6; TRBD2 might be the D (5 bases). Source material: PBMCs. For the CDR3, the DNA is TGTGCCAGCGGGAGCTCTGGGGCCAACGTCCTGACTTTC. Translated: CASGSSGANVLTF.